Listed here are 10 T cell receptor beta chains from one sample, sequenced in a study of blood T cell repertoires in COVID-19. The method was immunoSEQ multiplex PCR; TCRdb's version includes in-frame clones alone and lacks a portion of them. The sample gives around 140,000 clones, around 90% of which show up once; less than 5% is in the top ten. The sequenced material came from PBMCs or T cells enriched from blood (not recorded which). The receptors were sampled from a woman aged 40 to 49 who had been exposed to COVID-19.

The chain carries TRBV4-1 and TRBJ1-5; TRBD1 matches at 12 bases. Germline CDR1 MGHRA, CDR2 YSYEKL. V shed 1 base and J 0 bases; nucleotides not matched to a gene: 4. The CDR3 length is 18 residues. This chain's CDR3 is CASSQAGQGAYSNQPQHF. CDR3 nucleotide sequence: TGCGCCAGCAGCCAAGCGGGACAGGGGGCCTATAGCAATCAGCCCCAGCATTTT.

This clone was detected once. This chain uses TRBV4-3 with TRBJ2-1; perhaps TRBD2 as D (5 bases). The CDR3 totals 14 residues. Trimming left V 1 base short and J 8 bases short, with 12 bases between. CDR1 is LGHNA and CDR2 is YSLEER in the germline V gene. CDR3 DNA sequence: TGCGCCAGCAGCCAAGTTGGGCGGGTCGATGAGCAGTTCTTC. Protein sequence: CASSQVGRVDEQFF.

The gene calls are TRBV11-2 and TRBJ2-2; D not resolved. The germline V gene encodes CDR1 SGHAT and CDR2 FQNNGV. V lost 1 base and J 3 bases, leaving 12 bases between the germline ends. The CDR3 is 16 amino acids. CDR3 DNA sequence: TGTGCCAGCAGCTTAGTGGGCTCACTCGACACCGGGGAGCTGTTTTTT. Protein sequence: CASSLVGSLDTGELFF.

This clone has only a few counts. V gene TRBV15 combines with J gene TRBJ1-6, with TRBD1 matching over 8 bases. This CDR3 has 18 amino acids. Unmatched junction bases numbered 8, after V lost 1 base and J lost 3 bases. Germline V CDR1 and CDR2: LNHNV, YYDKDF (reference sequence). The CDR3 region is CATSRVIDRGIYNSPLHF. CDR3 DNA sequence: TGTGCCACCAGCAGAGTAATTGACAGGGGTATCTATAATTCACCCCTCCACTTT.

The V and J genes are TRBV5-1 and TRBJ1-4; possibly TRBD1 for D (5 bases). The germline V gene has CDR1 SGHRS and CDR2 YFSETQ. The V end was cut by 4 bases, the J end by 8 bases, with 15 bases between. The CDR3 runs to 14 residues. In DNA, the CDR3 is TGCGCCAGCAGCGCCACAGTTGGGGGGGAAAAACTGTTTTTT. This gives the protein CASSATVGGEKLFF.

This chain links TRBV14 with TRBJ2-7; the D gene is possibly TRBD1 (6 bases). Trimming removed 4 bases at V and 4 bases at J, with 17 bases between. There are 15 residues in the CDR3. Looked up from germline, CDR1 is SGHDN and CDR2 is FVKESK. This chain's CDR3 is CASSPYKGVLYEQYF. The CDR3 bases are TGTGCCAGCAGCCCCTACAAGGGGGTCCTGTACGAGCAGTACTTC.

This clone was seen just once. The V and J genes are TRBV27 and TRBJ1-6; 11 bases are a match to TRBD1. The germline gives CDR1 MNHEY, CDR2 SMNVEV (reference sequence). The V segment lost 7 bases and the J segment 7 bases; nucleotides outside the gene matches: 3. This CDR3 region has 14 residues. The CDR3 loop reads CASKGTGGNSPLHF. The CDR3 region has the DNA TGTGCCAGCAAGGGGACAGGGGGGAATTCACCCCTCCACTTT.

The J gene is TRBJ1-1, the V gene TRBV7-8; D gene ambiguous. The CDR3 extends over 14 amino acids. V lost 1 base and J lost 1, with 7 bases in between. CDR1 and CDR2 from the germline V gene are SGHVS and FQNEAQ. The CDR3 loop is CASSLVPRNTEAFF. CDR3 DNA: TGTGCCAGCAGCTTAGTCCCCAGGAACACTGAAGCTTTCTTT.

The V call is TRBV5-1, the J call TRBJ2-3; TRBD2 aligns across 11 bases. The germline CDR1 and CDR2 sequences are SGHRS and YFSETQ. The ends lost 4 bases at V and 1 base at J; junction bases unmatched: 14. The CDR3 sequence is 19 residues long. The CDR3 DNA follows: TGCGCCAGCAGCCGGGCGGGACTAGCGGCCACCGGGGGCACAGATACGCAGTATTTT. Translation: CASSRAGLAATGGTDTQYF.

The chain is built from TRBV5-1 and TRBJ1-1, with TRBD1 identical over 12 bases. This CDR3 has 17 amino acids. CDR1 is SGHRS and CDR2 is YFSETQ in the germline V gene. After removal of 4 bases from V and 11 bases from J, the junction contained 18 bases not matched to a gene. This chain's CDR3 is CASSQTPGQGAMAGAFF. The CDR3 region has the DNA TGCGCCAGCAGCCAGACGCCGGGACAGGGGGCGATGGCAGGGGCTTTCTTT.